What follows describes a single T cell receptor beta chain. This CDR3 is built from 14 residues. V lost 3 bases and J lost 5, with 12 bases in between. The germline V gene encodes CDR1 SGHVS and CDR2 FNYEAQ. The data are from a study of blood T cell repertoires in COVID-19. Study-wide background: The United States, Italy and Spain provided the acute and convalescent COVID-19 samples. From T cells, B-cell-depleted T cells, or PBMCs came the material, which was cDNA or gDNA.

Authors' methods: Estimation of nucleated cell counts relied on the amplification of reference gene primers. Method: immunoSEQ multiplex PCR; TCRdb's copy keeps in-frame clones and lacks some. V, J and clone size were drawn from that table, and D and trimming were deduced from the DNA. The table shows a few hundred thousand clones, with roughly 87% occurring only once. The V call is TRBV7-6, the J call TRBJ2-3; D is uncertain. The sequence derives from a man aged 18 to 30 with active or convalescent COVID-19. Sequencing was carried out using peripheral blood. CDR3 coding DNA: TGTGCCAGCAGCTTTCCTGGGCCCGAAGATACGCAGTATTTT. Its protein product is CASSFPGPEDTQYF.